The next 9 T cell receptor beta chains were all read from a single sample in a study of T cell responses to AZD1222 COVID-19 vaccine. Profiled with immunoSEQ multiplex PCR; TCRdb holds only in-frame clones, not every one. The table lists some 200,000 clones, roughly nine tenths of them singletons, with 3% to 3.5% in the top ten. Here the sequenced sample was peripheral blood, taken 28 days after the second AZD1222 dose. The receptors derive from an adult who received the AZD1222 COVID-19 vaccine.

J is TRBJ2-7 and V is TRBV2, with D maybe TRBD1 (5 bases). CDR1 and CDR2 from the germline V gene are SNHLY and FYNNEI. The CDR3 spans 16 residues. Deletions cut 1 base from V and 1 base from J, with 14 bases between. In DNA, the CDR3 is TGTGCCAGCAGTGAAGAGGGTAGAAAGGGGTCCTACGAGCAGTACTTC. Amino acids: CASSEEGRKGSYEQYF. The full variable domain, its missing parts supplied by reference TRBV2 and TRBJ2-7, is EPEVTQTPSHQVTQMGQEVILRCVPISNHLYFYWYRQILGQKVEFLVSFYNNEISEKSEIFDDQFSVERPDGSNFTLKIRSTKLEDSAMYFCASSEEGRKGSYEQYFGPGTRLTVT.

The CDR3 region is CASSMDIAGGPVNEQFF. The CDR3 coding sequence is TGTGCCAGCAGCATGGACATAGCGGGAGGGCCAGTCAATGAGCAGTTCTTC. The chain recombines TRBV2 with TRBJ2-1; 11 bases align to TRBD2. With 6 bases clipped from V and 6 bases from J, the junction kept 13 bases outside the gene matches. Germline V gene lookup returns CDR1 SNHLY and CDR2 FYNNEI. This CDR3 has 17 residues.

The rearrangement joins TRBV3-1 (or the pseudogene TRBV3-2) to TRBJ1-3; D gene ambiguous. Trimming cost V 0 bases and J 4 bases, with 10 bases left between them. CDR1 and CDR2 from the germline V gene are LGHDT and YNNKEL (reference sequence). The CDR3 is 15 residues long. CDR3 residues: CASSQDRAEGNTIYF. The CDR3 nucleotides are TGTGCCAGCAGCCAAGATAGGGCAGAAGGAAACACCATATATTTT.

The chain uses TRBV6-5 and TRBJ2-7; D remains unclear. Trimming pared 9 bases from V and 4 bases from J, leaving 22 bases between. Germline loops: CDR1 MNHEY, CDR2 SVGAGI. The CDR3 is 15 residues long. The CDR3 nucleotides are TGTGCCAGGCCAGAAGAGGCCAGTAAGCTGTACGAGCAGTACTTC. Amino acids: CARPEEASKLYEQYF.

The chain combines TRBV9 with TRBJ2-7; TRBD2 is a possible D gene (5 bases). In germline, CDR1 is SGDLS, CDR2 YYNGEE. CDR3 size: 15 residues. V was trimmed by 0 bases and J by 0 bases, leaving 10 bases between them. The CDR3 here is CASSVADYSSYEQYF. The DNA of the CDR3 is TGTGCCAGCAGCGTAGCCGACTACTCCTCCTACGAGCAGTACTTC.

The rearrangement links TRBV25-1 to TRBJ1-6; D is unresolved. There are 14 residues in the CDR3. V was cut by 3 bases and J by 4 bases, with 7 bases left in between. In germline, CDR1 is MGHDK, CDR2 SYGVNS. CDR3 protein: CASSDTRYNSPLHF. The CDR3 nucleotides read TGTGCCAGCAGTGATACACGTTATAATTCACCCCTCCACTTT.

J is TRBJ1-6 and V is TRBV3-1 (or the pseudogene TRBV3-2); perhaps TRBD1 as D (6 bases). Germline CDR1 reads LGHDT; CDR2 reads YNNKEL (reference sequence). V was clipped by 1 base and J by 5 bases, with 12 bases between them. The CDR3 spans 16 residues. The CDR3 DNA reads TGTGCCAGCAGCCAAGGGTGGGGGGGGCATAATTCACCCCTCCACTTT. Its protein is CASSQGWGGHNSPLHF.

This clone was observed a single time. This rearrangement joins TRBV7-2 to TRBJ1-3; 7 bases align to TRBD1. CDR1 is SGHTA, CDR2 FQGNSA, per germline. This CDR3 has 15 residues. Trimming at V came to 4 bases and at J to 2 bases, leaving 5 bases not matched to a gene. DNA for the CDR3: TGTGCCAGCAGCTCGAGGACAGGCACTGGAAACACCATATATTTT. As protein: CASSSRTGTGNTIYF.

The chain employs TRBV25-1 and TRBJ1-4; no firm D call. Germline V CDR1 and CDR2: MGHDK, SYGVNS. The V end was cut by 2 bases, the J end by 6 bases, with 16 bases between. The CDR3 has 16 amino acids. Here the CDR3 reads CASSEDRVGQYEKLFF. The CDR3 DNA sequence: TGTGCCAGCAGTGAAGATAGGGTTGGTCAGTATGAAAAACTGTTTTTT.